The present T cell receptor beta chain was sequenced within a study of blood T cell repertoires in COVID-19. Study in general: Samples representing acute and convalescent COVID-19 were sourced from the United States, Italy and Spain. Sources were T cells, B-cell-depleted T cells, or PBMCs; the material itself was cDNA or gDNA.

CDR3 length equals 18 residues. Germline-derived CDR1 and CDR2 are LGHNA and YNFKEQ. The ends lost 3 bases at V and 0 bases at J; junction bases unmatched: 7. TCRdb's copy holds only in-frame clones and misses some; the assay was immunoSEQ multiplex PCR. The top ten clones hold approximately 0.75% of a sample with 150,000 to 200,000 clones, 70% to 90% of them seen once. The chain has TRBV4-2 and TRBJ2-6; 8 nucleotides agree with TRBD2. The sequence was obtained from a woman aged 65 to 85 with acute or convalescent COVID-19. Source material: peripheral blood. CDR3 nucleotides: TGTGCCAGCAGCCAGTTAGCGGGGCTGAGCTCTGGGGCCAACGTCCTGACTTTC. Translating it yields CASSQLAGLSSGANVLTF.